This record looks at one T cell receptor beta chain sequence and its context. Antigen: not known. The CDR3 extends over 12 amino acids. Trimming took off 3 bases at V and 6 bases at J, with 8 bases between the two ends. In germline, CDR1 is SQVTM, CDR2 ANQGSEA. Researchers ran the PCR with 60 Vbeta and 13 Jbeta primers. Per the original methods: In a later analysis, the count reached about 80 million unique TCR beta chains, with about 11 million shared. Using immunoSEQ multiplex PCR, the repertoire was profiled, and TCRdb retains in-frame clones only, with some absent. The V and J calls and clone size are taken from that table; D and trimming were inferred from the DNA. The table has about 110,000 clones, about 80% seen once. Whereas donors were nominally healthy upon sampling, unrecorded immune exposures were probable. This sample is part of a study of cytomegalovirus exposure and HLA in healthy donors.

General study points: Near-uniform donor sequencing depth was presumed by presence/absence analyses.

This sequence was found in a man aged 35 to 55 in good health and CMV-seropositive. The chain has TRBV29-1 and TRBJ2-2; a weak D match, TRBD1 (5 bases). The source material was PBMCs. The CDR3 loop is CSVDSGPGELFF. Here the CDR3 DNA reads TGCAGCGTTGACTCAGGGCCCGGGGAGCTGTTTTTT.